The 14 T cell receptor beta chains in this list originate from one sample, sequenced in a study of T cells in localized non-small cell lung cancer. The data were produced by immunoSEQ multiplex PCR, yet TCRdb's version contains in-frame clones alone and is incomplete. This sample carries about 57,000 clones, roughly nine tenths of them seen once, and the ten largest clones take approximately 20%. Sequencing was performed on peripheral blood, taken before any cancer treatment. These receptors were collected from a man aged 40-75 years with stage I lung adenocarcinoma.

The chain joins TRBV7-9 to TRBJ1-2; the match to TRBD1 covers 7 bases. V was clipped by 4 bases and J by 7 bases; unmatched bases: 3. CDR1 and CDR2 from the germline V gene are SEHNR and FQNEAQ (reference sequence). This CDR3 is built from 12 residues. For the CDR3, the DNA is TGTGCCAGCAGCTCACAGGGGCCTGGCTACACCTTC. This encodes CASSSQGPGYTF.

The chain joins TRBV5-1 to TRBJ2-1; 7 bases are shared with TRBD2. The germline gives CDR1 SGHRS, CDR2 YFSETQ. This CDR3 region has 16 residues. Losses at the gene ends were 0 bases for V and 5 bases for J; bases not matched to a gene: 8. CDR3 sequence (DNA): TGCGCCAGCAGCTTGGATATAGCGGGCCTGAACAATGAGCAGTTCTTC. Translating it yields CASSLDIAGLNNEQFF.

The CDR3 loop is CSVAAGVGQPQHF. Here the CDR3 DNA reads TGCAGCGTGGCGGCGGGGGTCGGGCAGCCCCAGCATTTT. The chain joins TRBV29-1 to TRBJ1-5; tentative D call: TRBD1 (5 bases). The CDR3 contains 13 residues. In germline, CDR1 is SQVTM, CDR2 ANQGSEA. Trimming took off 6 bases at V and 7 bases at J, with 16 bases between the two ends.

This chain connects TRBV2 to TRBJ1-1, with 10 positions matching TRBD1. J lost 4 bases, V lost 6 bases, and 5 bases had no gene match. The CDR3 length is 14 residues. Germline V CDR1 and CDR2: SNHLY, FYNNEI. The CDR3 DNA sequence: TGTGCCAGCAGGGCCAGGACAGGGGGCACTGAAGCTTTCTTT. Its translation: CASRARTGGTEAFF. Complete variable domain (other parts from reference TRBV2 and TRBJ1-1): EPEVTQTPSHQVTQMGQEVILRCVPISNHLYFYWYRQILGQKVEFLVSFYNNEISEKSEIFDDQFSVERPDGSNFTLKIRSTKLEDSAMYFCASRARTGGTEAFFGQGTRLTVV.

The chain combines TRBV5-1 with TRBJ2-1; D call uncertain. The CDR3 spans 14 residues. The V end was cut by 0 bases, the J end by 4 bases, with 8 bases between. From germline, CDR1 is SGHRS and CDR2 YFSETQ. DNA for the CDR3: TGCGCCAGCAGCTTGGGGTACGGATACAATGAGCAGTTCTTC. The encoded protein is CASSLGYGYNEQFF.

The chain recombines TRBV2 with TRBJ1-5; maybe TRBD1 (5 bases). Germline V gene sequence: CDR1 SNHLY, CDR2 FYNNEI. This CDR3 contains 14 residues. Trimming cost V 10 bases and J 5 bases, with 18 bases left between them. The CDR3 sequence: CATQKGEWDQPQHF. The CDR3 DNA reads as TGTGCCACCCAAAAAGGGGAATGGGATCAGCCCCAGCATTTT.

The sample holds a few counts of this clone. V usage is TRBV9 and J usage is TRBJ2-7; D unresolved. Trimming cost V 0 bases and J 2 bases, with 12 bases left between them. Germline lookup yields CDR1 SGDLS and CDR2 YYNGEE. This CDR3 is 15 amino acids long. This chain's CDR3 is CASSVDAGGTYEQYF. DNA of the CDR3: TGTGCCAGCAGCGTAGACGCTGGCGGCACCTACGAGCAGTACTTC.

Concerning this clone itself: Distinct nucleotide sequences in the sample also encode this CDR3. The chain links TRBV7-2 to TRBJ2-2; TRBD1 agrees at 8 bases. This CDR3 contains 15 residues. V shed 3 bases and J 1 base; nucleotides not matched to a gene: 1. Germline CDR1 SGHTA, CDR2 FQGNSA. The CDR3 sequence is CASSFGTGNTGELFF. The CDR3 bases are TGTGCCAGCAGCTTCGGGACAGGGAACACCGGGGAGCTGTTTTTT.

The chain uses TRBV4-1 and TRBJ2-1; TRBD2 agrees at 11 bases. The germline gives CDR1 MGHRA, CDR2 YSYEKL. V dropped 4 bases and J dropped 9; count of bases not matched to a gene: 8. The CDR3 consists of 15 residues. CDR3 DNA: TGCGCCAGCAGCCCGCTAGCGGGAGGTGGAAGTGAGCAGTTCTTC. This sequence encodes CASSPLAGGGSEQFF.

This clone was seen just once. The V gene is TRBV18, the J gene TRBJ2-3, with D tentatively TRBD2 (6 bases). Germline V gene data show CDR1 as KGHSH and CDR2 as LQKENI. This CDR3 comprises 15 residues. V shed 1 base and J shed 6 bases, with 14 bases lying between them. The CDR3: CASSPQAGLADTQYF. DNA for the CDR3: TGTGCCAGCTCACCACAGGCGGGGTTGGCGGATACGCAGTATTTT.

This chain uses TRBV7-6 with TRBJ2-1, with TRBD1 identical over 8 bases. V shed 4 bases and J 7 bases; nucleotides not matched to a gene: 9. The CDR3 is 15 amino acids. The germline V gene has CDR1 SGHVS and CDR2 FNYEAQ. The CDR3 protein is CASSSGTGGLNEQFF. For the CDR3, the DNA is TGTGCCAGCAGCTCCGGAACAGGGGGTTTGAATGAGCAGTTCTTC.

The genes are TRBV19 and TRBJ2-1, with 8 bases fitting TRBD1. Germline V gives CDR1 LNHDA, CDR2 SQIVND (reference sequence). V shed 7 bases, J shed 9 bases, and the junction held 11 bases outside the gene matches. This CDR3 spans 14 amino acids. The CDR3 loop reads CASMVGQGMGEQFF. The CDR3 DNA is TGTGCCAGTATGGTAGGACAGGGTATGGGTGAGCAGTTCTTC.

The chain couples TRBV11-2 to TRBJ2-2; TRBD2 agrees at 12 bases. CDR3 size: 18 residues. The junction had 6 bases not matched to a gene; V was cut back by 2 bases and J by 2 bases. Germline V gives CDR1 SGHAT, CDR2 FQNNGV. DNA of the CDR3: TGTGCCAGCAGCTTACTTTCTAGCGGGAGGGGAAACACCGGGGAGCTGTTTTTT. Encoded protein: CASSLLSSGRGNTGELFF.

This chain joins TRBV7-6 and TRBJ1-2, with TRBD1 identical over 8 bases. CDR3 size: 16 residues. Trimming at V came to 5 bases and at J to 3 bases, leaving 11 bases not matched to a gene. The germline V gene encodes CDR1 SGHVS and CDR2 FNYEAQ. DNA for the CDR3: TGTGCCAGCAGCCCCCTCGGGGGACAGGAGCACTATGGCTACACCTTC. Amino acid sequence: CASSPLGGQEHYGYTF.